A selection of T cell receptor beta chains follows, all from one sample in a study of T-cell memory formation after mild COVID-19. From the 5' RACE reads, TCRdb called clonotypes with MiXCR, one entry per CDR3 protein. The table shows roughly 350,000 distinct CDR3 sequences, with 28% occurring only once. Sequences were obtained from PBMCs or a T cell subset sorted from them (not recorded which). The receptors were sampled from an adult woman who had mild COVID-19 (a few samples of this study predate the infection). Cell type and time point are not known. The CDR3 runs from the conserved cysteine through the conserved F or W. Each record gives: V gene, J gene, CDR3 protein.

v_call: TRBV4-3
j_call: TRBJ2-1
cdr3_aa: CASSPSPSGAAEQFF

v_call: TRBV27
j_call: TRBJ2-3
cdr3_aa: CASSLVVTDTQYF

v_call: TRBV6-5
j_call: TRBJ1-5
cdr3_aa: CASSYTRTNQPQHF

v_call: TRBV20-1
j_call: TRBJ1-5
cdr3_aa: CSARESGQPGNQPQHF

v_call: TRBV14
j_call: TRBJ1-1
cdr3_aa: CASSQVSGRGTEAFF

v_call: TRBV7-9
j_call: TRBJ1-5
cdr3_aa: CASSFGVGQPQHF

v_call: TRBV4-2
j_call: TRBJ2-1
cdr3_aa: CASSITGTSGKDEQFF

v_call: TRBV12-3/TRBV12-4
j_call: TRBJ2-5
cdr3_aa: CASSLWGSEKETQYF

v_call: TRBV20-1
j_call: TRBJ1-6
cdr3_aa: CSARGQGSYNSPLHF

v_call: TRBV29-1
j_call: TRBJ2-7
cdr3_aa: CSVMPGPYEQYF

v_call: TRBV24-1
j_call: TRBJ2-5
cdr3_aa: CATSDLRYGKETQYF

v_call: TRBV15
j_call: TRBJ2-5
cdr3_aa: CATSGQAHRTQYF

v_call: TRBV7-6
j_call: TRBJ2-7
cdr3_aa: CASSFYQGPHSSYEQYF

v_call: TRBV7-2
j_call: TRBJ2-5
cdr3_aa: CASSTFLGNQETQYF

v_call: TRBV7-6
j_call: TRBJ2-1
cdr3_aa: CASSLDRMDYNEQFF

v_call: TRBV5-1
j_call: TRBJ2-3
cdr3_aa: CASSLTSDTQYF

v_call: TRBV7-9
j_call: TRBJ2-7
cdr3_aa: CASSLRLGGSGHRDEQYF

v_call: TRBV24-1
j_call: TRBJ2-1
cdr3_aa: CASSGTSGGPYNEQFF

v_call: TRBV7-2
j_call: TRBJ1-3
cdr3_aa: CASSLLGAVSGNTIYF

v_call: TRBV9
j_call: TRBJ2-5
cdr3_aa: CASSVGVATPETQYF

v_call: TRBV15
j_call: TRBJ2-7
cdr3_aa: CATSDRAYEQYF

v_call: TRBV11-2
j_call: TRBJ2-3
cdr3_aa: CASSLGTRTSTDTQYF

v_call: TRBV5-1
j_call: TRBJ1-5
cdr3_aa: CASSLGLLDEGPNSNQPQHF

v_call: TRBV4-1
j_call: TRBJ2-3
cdr3_aa: CASSQVGTGPSTDTQYF

v_call: TRBV9
j_call: TRBJ1-2
cdr3_aa: CASSVTGEYGYTF

v_call: TRBV27
j_call: TRBJ1-4
cdr3_aa: CASSFNRINSEKLFF

v_call: TRBV5-1
j_call: TRBJ2-7
cdr3_aa: CASSSDSGYSYEQYF

v_call: TRBV15
j_call: TRBJ2-3
cdr3_aa: CAAGLGTDTQYF

v_call: TRBV7-9
j_call: TRBJ2-5
cdr3_aa: CASSLPQGRNQETQYF

v_call: TRBV6-6
j_call: TRBJ2-7
cdr3_aa: CASSYTPTQGLAGVYEQYF

v_call: TRBV12-3/TRBV12-4
j_call: TRBJ2-3
cdr3_aa: CASRNSGSTDTQYF

v_call: TRBV24-1
j_call: TRBJ2-2
cdr3_aa: CATSDTGTANTGELFF

v_call: TRBV7-9
j_call: TRBJ1-3
cdr3_aa: CASSLVGETPGNTIYF

v_call: TRBV3-1
j_call: TRBJ1-1
cdr3_aa: CASSPLRGTTEAFF

v_call: TRBV19
j_call: TRBJ2-7
cdr3_aa: CASKGGGLPYEQYF

v_call: TRBV27
j_call: TRBJ2-1
cdr3_aa: CASSPRALYNEQFF

v_call: TRBV7-2
j_call: TRBJ2-7
cdr3_aa: CASSRQATSYEQYF

v_call: TRBV20-1
j_call: TRBJ1-4
cdr3_aa: CSASLREWGEKLFF

v_call: TRBV6-1
j_call: TRBJ2-3
cdr3_aa: CASRGSVGRADTQYF

v_call: TRBV9
j_call: TRBJ2-2
cdr3_aa: CASTLDTGELFF

v_call: TRBV25-1
j_call: TRBJ2-4
cdr3_aa: CASSEYLDIQYF

v_call: TRBV5-6
j_call: TRBJ2-1
cdr3_aa: CASSRQIQELW

v_call: TRBV5-5
j_call: TRBJ2-2
cdr3_aa: CASSFWTDTANTGELFF

v_call: TRBV6-5
j_call: TRBJ2-3
cdr3_aa: CASSYQGDTQYF

v_call: TRBV29-1
j_call: TRBJ2-1
cdr3_aa: CSVEDPRTSGLSSYNEQFF

v_call: TRBV9
j_call: TRBJ2-3
cdr3_aa: CASSVREGNTDTQYF

v_call: TRBV3-1
j_call: TRBJ2-1
cdr3_aa: CASSQGHNEQFF

v_call: TRBV7-2
j_call: TRBJ2-1
cdr3_aa: CASSFVAGPYNEQFF

v_call: TRBV18
j_call: TRBJ2-7
cdr3_aa: CASSSAGTAKPYEQYF

v_call: TRBV5-4
j_call: TRBJ2-5
cdr3_aa: CASSTGDRETQYF

v_call: TRBV5-6
j_call: TRBJ1-2
cdr3_aa: CASSAGTGFYGYTF

v_call: TRBV20-1
j_call: TRBJ1-6
cdr3_aa: CSPFSGQGAIPPLHF

v_call: TRBV9
j_call: TRBJ2-1
cdr3_aa: CASSVRGDPGTLIRNEQFF